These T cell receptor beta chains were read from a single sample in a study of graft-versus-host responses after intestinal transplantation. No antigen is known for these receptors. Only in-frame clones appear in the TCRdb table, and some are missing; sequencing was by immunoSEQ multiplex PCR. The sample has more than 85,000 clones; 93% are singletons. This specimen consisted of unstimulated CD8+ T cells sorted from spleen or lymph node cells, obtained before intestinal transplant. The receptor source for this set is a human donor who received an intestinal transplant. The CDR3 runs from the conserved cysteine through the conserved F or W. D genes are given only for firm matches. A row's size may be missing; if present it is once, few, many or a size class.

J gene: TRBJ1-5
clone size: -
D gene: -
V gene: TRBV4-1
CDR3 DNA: TGCGCCAGCAGCCGAGGCGGGGGACCCAATCAGCCCCAGCATTTT
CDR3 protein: CASSRGGGPNQPQHF

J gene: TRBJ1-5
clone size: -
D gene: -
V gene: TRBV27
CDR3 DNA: TGTGCCAGCAGTTTAGGAAACAGCCCCAATCAGCCCCAGCATTTT
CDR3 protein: CASSLGNSPNQPQHF

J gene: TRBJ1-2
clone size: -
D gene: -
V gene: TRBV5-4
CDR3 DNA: TGTGCCAGCAGCTCAACGACAGGCTTCAGGGAGGGCTACACCTTC
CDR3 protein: CASSSTTGFREGYTF

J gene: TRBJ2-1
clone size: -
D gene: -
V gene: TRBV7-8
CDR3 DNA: TGTGCCAGCAGCCGTACCGGAGATAATGAGCAGTTCTTC
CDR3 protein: CASSRTGDNEQFF

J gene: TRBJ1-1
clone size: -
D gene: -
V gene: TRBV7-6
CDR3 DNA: TGTGCCAGCAGCTTAACAGGGTCAAACGAAGCTTTCTTT
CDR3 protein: CASSLTGSNEAFF

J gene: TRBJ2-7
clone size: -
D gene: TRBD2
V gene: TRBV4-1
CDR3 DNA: TGCGCCAGCAGCCAGGAGCCACTAGCGGGAGGGACCTACGAGCAGTACTTC
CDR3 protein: CASSQEPLAGGTYEQYF

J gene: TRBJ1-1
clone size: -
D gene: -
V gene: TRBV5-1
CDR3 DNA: TGCGCCAGCAGCACCCCTGGGGTCACTGAAGCTTTCTTT
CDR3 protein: CASSTPGVTEAFF

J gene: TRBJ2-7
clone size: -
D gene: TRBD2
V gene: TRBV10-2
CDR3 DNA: TGCGCCAGCAGTGATGGACTAGCGCTCTACGAGCAGTACTTC
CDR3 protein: CASSDGLALYEQYF

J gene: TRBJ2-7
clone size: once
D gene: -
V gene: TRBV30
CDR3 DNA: TGTGCCTGGAGTGTACCGTCCTACGAGCAGTACTTC
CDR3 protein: CAWSVPSYEQYF

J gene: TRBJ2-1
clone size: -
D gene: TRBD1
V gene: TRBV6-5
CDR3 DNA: TGTGCCAGCAGTTTAACGGCCACAGGGGGCGGGAATGAGCAGTTCTTC
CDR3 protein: CASSLTATGGGNEQFF

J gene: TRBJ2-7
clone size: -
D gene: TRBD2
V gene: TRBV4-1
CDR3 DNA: TGCGCCAGCAGCCACACCCTAGCGGGGGGCTCCTACGAGCAGTACTTC
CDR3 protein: CASSHTLAGGSYEQYF

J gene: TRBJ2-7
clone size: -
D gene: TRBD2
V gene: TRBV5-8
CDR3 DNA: TGTGCCAGCAGCACCGGGACTACTAGCGAGCAGTACTTC
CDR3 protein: CASSTGTTSEQYF

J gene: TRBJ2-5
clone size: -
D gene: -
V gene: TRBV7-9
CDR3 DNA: TGTGCCAGCAGACCGCTCCAAGAGACCCAGTACTTC
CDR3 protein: CASRPLQETQYF

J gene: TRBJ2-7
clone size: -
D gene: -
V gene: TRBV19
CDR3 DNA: TGTGCCAGTAGTATAGCCGAGGCCGCCTACGAGCAGTACTTC
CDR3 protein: CASSIAEAAYEQYF

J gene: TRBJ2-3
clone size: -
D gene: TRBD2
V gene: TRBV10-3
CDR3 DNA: TGTGCCACGGGGGGGACGGGCCCTAGCACAGATACGCAGTATTTT
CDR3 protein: CATGGTGPSTDTQYF

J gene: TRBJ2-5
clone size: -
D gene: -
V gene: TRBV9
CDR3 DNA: TGTGCCAGCAGCGTAGATGGCTACCCCACGGAGACCCAGTACTTC
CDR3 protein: CASSVDGYPTETQYF

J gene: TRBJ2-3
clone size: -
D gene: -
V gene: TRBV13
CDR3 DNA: TGTGCCAGCAGCCCAGGGGTTTCTAGCACAGATACGCAGTATTTT
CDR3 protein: CASSPGVSSTDTQYF

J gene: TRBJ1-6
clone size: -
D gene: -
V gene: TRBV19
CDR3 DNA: TGTGCCAGTGGTCCTTCACCCCTCCACTTT
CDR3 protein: CASGPSPLHF

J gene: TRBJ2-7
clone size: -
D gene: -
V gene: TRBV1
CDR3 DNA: TGCACCAGCGGAAAAGCGCCCTCCTACGAGCAGTACTTC
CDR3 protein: CTSGKAPSYEQYF

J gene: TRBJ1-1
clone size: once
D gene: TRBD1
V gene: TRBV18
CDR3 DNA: TGTGCCAGCTCACCCGCCGCGGGACAGGGGGCTTATAGCGCTTTCTTT
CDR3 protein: CASSPAAGQGAYSAFF

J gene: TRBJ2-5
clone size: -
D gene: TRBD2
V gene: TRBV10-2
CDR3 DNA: TGCGCCACCGAAACACAAGCGGGAGGGGCCGAGACCCAGTACTTC
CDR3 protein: CATETQAGGAETQYF

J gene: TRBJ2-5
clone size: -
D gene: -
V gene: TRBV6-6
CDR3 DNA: TGTGCCAGCAGTCATGGGACATCAGAGCCTCAAGAGACCCAGTACTTC
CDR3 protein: CASSHGTSEPQETQYF

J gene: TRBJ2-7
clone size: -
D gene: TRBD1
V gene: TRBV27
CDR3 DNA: TGTGCCAGCGGACAGGGGGCCTCCTACGAGCAGTACTTC
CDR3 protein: CASGQGASYEQYF

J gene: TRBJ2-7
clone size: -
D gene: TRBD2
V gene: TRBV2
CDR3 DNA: TGTGCCAGCAGTGAATGGCGGGAGGGATCCTACGAGCAGTACTTC
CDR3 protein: CASSEWREGSYEQYF

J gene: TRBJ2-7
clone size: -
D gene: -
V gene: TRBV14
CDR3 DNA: TGTGCCAGCAGCCAAGATCCGGCAGGGTCCAACGCCTACGAGCAGTACTTC
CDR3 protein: CASSQDPAGSNAYEQYF

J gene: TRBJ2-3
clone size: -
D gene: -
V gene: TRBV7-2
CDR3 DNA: TGTGCCAGCAGCTTTTTAGAGTCAGATACGCAGTATTTT
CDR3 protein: CASSFLESDTQYF

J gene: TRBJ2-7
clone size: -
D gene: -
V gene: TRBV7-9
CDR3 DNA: TGTGCCAGCAGACTAGGATCATACGAGCAGTACTTC
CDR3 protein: CASRLGSYEQYF

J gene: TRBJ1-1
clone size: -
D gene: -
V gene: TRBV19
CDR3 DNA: TGTGCCAGTAGTTGGAGCAGCGCTGAAGCTTTCTTT
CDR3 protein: CASSWSSAEAFF

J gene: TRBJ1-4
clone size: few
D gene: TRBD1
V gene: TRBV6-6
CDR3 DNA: TGTGCCAGCACTGGAGGGGGCGAGGTGAGACTGTTTTTT
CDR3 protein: CASTGGGEVRLFF

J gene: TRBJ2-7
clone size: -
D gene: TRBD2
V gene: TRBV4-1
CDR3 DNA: TGCGCCAGCAGCCGTCTAGCGGGGCCACTCTACGAGCAGTACTTC
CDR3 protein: CASSRLAGPLYEQYF

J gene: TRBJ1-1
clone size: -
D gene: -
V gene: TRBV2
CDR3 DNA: TGTGCCAGCAGTGAGGTCCTGATAGGAAACACTGAAGCTTTCTTT
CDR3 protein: CASSEVLIGNTEAFF

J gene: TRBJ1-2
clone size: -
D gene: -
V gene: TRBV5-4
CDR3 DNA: TGTGCCAGCAGCTTGGCCGACGCGTACTATGGCTACACCTTC
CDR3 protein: CASSLADAYYGYTF

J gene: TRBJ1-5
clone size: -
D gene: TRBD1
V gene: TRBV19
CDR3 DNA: TGTGCCAGTAGTGCAGGGGGCCCTCAGCCCCAGCATTTT
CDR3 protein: CASSAGGPQPQHF

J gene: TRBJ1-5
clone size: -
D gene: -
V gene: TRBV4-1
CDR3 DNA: TGCGCCAGCAGCCTCGGCACAAATCAGCCCCAGCATTTT
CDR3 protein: CASSLGTNQPQHF

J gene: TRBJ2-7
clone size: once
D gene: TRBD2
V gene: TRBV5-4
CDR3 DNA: TGTGCCAGCAGCACGGGACTAGCGGGTTACGAGCAGTACTTC
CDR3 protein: CASSTGLAGYEQYF

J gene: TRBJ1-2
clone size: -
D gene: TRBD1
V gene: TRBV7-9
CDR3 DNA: TGTGCCAGCAGCTGGGACAGACCCAACTATGGCTACACCTTC
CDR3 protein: CASSWDRPNYGYTF

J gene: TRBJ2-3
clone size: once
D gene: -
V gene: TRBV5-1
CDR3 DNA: TGCGCCAGCAGCTTGGTGCGGGCTCGGGGTTCAGATACGCAGTATTTT
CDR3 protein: CASSLVRARGSDTQYF

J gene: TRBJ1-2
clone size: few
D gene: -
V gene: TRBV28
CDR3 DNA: TGTGCCAGCAGTCATCAGGGGAGGCTTGGCTACACCTTC
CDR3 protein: CASSHQGRLGYTF

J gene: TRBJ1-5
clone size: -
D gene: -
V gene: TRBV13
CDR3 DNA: TGTGCCAGCAGCTTAGGTAGGGATGGGCAGCCCCAGCATTTT
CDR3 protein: CASSLGRDGQPQHF

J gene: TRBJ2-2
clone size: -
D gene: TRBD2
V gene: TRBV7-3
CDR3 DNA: TGTGCCAGCAGCTTAATTGCGGGGGAGAACACCGGGGAGCTGTTTTTT
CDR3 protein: CASSLIAGENTGELFF